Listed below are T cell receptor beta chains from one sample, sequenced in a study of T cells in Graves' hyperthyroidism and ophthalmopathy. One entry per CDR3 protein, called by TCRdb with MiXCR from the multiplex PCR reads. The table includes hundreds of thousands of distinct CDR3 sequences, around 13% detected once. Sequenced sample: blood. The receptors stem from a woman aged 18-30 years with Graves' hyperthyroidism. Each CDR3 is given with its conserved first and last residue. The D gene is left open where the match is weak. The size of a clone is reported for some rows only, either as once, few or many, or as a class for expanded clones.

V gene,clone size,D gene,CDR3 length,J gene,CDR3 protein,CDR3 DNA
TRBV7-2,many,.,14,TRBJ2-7,CASSFSYRSYEQYF,TGTGCCAGCAGCTTTTCTTACCGCTCCTACGAGCAGTACTTC
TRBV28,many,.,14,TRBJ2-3,CASSLYPSTDTQYF,TGTGCCAGCAGCCTGTATCCCAGCACAGATACGCAGTATTTT
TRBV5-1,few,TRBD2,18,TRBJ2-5,CASAWGLAGGDRLETQYF,TGCGCCAGCGCCTGGGGACTAGCGGGAGGTGATCGGTTGGAGACCCAGTACTTC
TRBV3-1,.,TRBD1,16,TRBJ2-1,CASSLDQGTVHNEQFF,TGTGCCAGCAGCCTAGATCAAGGGACAGTTCACAATGAGCAGTTCTTC
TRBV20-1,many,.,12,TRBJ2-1,CSAHGTYNEQFF,TGCAGTGCTCATGGGACCTACAATGAGCAGTTCTTC
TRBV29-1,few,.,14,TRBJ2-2,CSVERGAGTGELFF,TGCAGCGTTGAAAGGGGGGCGGGGACCGGGGAGCTGTTTTTT
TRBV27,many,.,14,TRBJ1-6,CASSRTAGPWPLHF,TGTGCCAGCAGTCGGACGGCTGGCCCTTGGCCCCTCCACTTT
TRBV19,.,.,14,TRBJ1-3,CASTSGQPGNTIYF,TGTGCCAGTACCTCTGGACAGCCTGGAAACACCATATATTTT
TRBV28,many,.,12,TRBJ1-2,CASRKGGGGYTF,TGTGCCTCCCGTAAGGGGGGAGGTGGCTACACCTTC
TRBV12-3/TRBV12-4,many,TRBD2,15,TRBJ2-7,CASRYSGSKEYEQYF,TGTGCCAGCAGGTATAGCGGGAGTAAGGAGTACGAGCAGTACTTC
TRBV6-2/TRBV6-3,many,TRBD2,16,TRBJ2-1,CASSYLTRERYNEQFF,TGTGCCAGCAGTTACCTCACGCGGGAGAGGTACAATGAGCAGTTCTTC
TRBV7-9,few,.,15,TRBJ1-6,CASSTGRSYNSPLHF,TGTGCCAGCAGCACAGGGAGATCGTATAATTCACCCCTCCACTTT
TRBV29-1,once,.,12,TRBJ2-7,CSVVRGGDEQYF,TGCAGCGTTGTTAGGGGTGGCGACGAGCAGTACTTC
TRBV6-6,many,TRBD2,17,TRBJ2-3,CASSYRRSGRETDTQYF,TGTGCCAGCAGTTACCGCCGTAGCGGGAGAGAGACAGATACGCAGTATTTT
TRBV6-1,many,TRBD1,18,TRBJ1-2,CASSSLPGQGVSNYGYTF,TGTGCCAGCAGTTCCCTACCGGGACAGGGGGTTTCTAACTATGGCTACACCTTC
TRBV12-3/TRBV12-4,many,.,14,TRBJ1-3,CASSADQTGNTIYF,TGTGCCAGCAGCGCGGACCAAACTGGAAACACCATATATTTT
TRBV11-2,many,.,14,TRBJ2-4,CASSLAGWSDIQYF,TGTGCCAGCAGCTTAGCGGGCTGGAGCGACATTCAGTACTTC
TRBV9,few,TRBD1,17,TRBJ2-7,CASSVGIGQGAAYEQYF,TGTGCCAGCAGCGTAGGGATCGGACAGGGGGCGGCCTACGAGCAGTACTTC
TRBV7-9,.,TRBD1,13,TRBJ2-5,CASSFGSRTGRYF,TGTGCCAGCAGCTTTGGATCCCGGACAGGGCGCTACTTC
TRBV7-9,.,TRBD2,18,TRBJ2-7,CASSLSPGASGIGYEQYF,TGTGCCAGCAGCTTATCCCCGGGTGCTAGCGGGATAGGGTACGAGCAGTACTTC
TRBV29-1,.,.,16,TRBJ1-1,CSVIQGAGLMNTEAFF,TGCAGCGTGATCCAGGGTGCGGGACTTATGAACACTGAAGCTTTCTTT
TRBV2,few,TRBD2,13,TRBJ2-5,CASSRSGKETQYF,TGTGCCAGCAGTCGCAGCGGGAAGGAGACCCAGTACTTC
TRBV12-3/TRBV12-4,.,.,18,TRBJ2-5,CASSPDAQLSALPLTQYF,TGTGCCAGCAGTCCAGACGCCCAACTCTCGGCGCTACCCCTCACCCAGTACTTC
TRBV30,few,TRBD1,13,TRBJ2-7,CAWSRDSFYEQYF,TGTGCCTGGAGTAGGGACAGTTTTTACGAGCAGTACTTC
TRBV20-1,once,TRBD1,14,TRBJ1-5,CSARGQGPGQPQHF,TGCAGTGCTCGCGGACAGGGCCCAGGGCAGCCCCAGCATTTT
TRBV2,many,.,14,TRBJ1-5,CASSQIPVWQPQHF,TGTGCCAGCAGCCAAATTCCCGTTTGGCAGCCCCAGCATTTT
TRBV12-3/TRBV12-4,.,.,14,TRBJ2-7,CASSFGDIGYEQYF,TGTGCCAGCAGTTTCGGGGACATAGGCTACGAGCAGTACTTC
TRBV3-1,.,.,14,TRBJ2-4,CASSPTGKIYIQYF,TGTGCCAGCAGTCCAACAGGGAAAATTTACATTCAGTACTTC
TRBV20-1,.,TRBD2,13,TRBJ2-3,CSAPEEAGDTQYF,TGCAGTGCTCCCGAGGAAGCGGGGGATACGCAGTATTTT
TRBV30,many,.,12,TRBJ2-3,CAWSVQSDTQYF,TGTGCCTGGAGTGTTCAATCAGATACGCAGTATTTT
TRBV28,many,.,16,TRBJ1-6,CASSSPAVFPISPLHF,TGTGCCAGCAGTAGCCCCGCCGTCTTCCCAATTTCACCCCTCCACTTT
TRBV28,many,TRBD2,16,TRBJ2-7,CASSRTSGSLFYEQYF,TGTGCCAGCAGCAGGACTAGCGGGAGCCTATTCTACGAGCAGTACTTC
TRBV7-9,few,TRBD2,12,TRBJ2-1,CAGGLAGNEQFF,TGTGCCGGTGGACTAGCGGGGAATGAGCAGTTCTTC
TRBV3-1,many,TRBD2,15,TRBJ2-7,CASSRRSSGGYEQYF,TGTGCCAGCAGCCGTCGCTCTAGCGGAGGCTACGAGCAGTACTTC
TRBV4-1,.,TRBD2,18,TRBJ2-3,CASSQDKVGGSGTDTQYF,TGCGCCAGCAGCCAAGATAAGGTGGGCGGGAGTGGGACAGATACGCAGTATTTT
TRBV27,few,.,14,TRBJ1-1,CASSFVGGGGEAFF,TGTGCCAGCAGTTTTGTGGGGGGAGGTGGTGAAGCTTTCTTT
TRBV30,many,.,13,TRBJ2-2,CAWRGLNTGELFF,TGTGCCTGGAGAGGCTTGAACACCGGGGAGCTGTTTTTT
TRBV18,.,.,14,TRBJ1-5,CASSLSSGNQPQHF,TGTGCCAGCTCCCTAAGCAGTGGCAATCAGCCCCAGCATTTT
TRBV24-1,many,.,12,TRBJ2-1,CASSDGGNEQFF,TGTGCCAGCTCGGATGGGGGCAATGAGCAGTTCTTC
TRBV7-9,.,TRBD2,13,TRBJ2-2,CASRLAGGRELFF,TGTGCCAGCCGACTAGCGGGCGGCAGGGAGCTGTTTTTT
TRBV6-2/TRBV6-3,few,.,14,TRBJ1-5,CASSYAGVGQPQHF,TGTGCCAGCAGTTACGCGGGGGTCGGACAGCCCCAGCATTTT
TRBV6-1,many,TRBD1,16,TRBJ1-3,CASSYSQGVTGNTIYF,TGTGCCAGCAGTTATTCCCAGGGGGTTACTGGAAACACCATATATTTT
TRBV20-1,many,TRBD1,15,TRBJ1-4,CSASGLGQGNEKLFF,TGCAGTGCTAGTGGACTGGGACAGGGTAATGAAAAACTGTTTTTT
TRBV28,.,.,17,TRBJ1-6,CASRQGSRHRNNSPLHF,TGTGCCAGCAGGCAGGGGTCCCGACACCGCAATAATTCACCCCTCCACTTT
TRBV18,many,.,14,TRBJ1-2,CASSPGLEGYGYTF,TGTGCCAGCTCACCGGGACTCGAGGGCTATGGCTACACCTTC
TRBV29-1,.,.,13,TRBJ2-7,CSVVTGHGYEQYF,TGCAGCGTTGTTACCGGACACGGGTACGAGCAGTACTTC
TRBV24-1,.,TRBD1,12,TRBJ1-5,CATRDRAKPQHF,TGTGCCACCCGGGACAGGGCCAAGCCCCAGCATTTT
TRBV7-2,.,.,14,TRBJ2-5,CASSPFSGRETQYF,TGTGCCAGCAGCCCCTTCTCGGGGCGGGAGACCCAGTACTTC
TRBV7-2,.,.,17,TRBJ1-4,CASSLVRGAPAEEKLFF,TGTGCCAGCAGCTTAGTTAGGGGGGCGCCGGCTGAGGAAAAACTGTTTTTT
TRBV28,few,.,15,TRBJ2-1,CATNVQAGRYNEQFF,TGTGCCACCAACGTCCAGGCAGGGCGGTACAATGAGCAGTTCTTC
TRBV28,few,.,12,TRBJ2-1,CASSGPTNEQFF,TGTGCCAGCAGTGGACCCACCAATGAGCAGTTCTTC
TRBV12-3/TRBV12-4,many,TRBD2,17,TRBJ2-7,CASSRRSGGSGSYEQYF,TGTGCCAGCAGCCGTCGGAGCGGGGGGTCAGGCTCCTACGAGCAGTACTTC
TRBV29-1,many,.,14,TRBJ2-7,CSVDVSGLTYEQYF,TGCAGCGTTGACGTTAGCGGCCTAACCTACGAGCAGTACTTC
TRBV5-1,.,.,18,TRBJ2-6,CASSPTFDSLSGANVLTF,TGCGCCAGCAGCCCAACCTTCGACAGTCTCTCTGGGGCCAACGTCCTGACTTTC